This T cell receptor beta chain appears in the sequencing data of a study of shared clonotypes between healthy human individuals. Libraries were prepared by immunoSEQ multiplex PCR; TCRdb keeps only in-frame clonotypes and omits some of them. This table has over a million clones, over 95% appearing once. The CDR3 runs to 16 residues. Germline CDR1 reads MDHEN; CDR2 reads SYDVKM. With V trimmed by 2 bases and J by 0 bases, 2 bases remained unmatched. This clone has just one count. This receptor was taken from a man younger than 40 in good health. Sequencing was done on a sample of naive CD4+ T cells sorted from blood. Subset given: CD45RA+ positively selected. This sequence joins TRBV28 and TRBJ1-5; 9 nucleotides align to TRBD1. The CDR3 sequence is CASSLTGGFSNQPQHF. In DNA, the CDR3 is TGTGCCAGCAGTTTAACAGGGGGCTTTAGCAATCAGCCCCAGCATTTT.